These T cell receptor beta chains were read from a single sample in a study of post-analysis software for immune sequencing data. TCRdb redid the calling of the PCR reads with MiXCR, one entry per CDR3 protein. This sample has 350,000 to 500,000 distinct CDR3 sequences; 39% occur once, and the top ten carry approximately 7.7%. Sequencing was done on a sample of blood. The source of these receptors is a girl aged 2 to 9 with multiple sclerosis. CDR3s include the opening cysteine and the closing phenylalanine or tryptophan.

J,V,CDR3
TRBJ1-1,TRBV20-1,CSAQEGGNTEAFF
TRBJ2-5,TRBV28,CASSNEGTGEETQYF
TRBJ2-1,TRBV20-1,CSAQGEGQDLYNEQFF
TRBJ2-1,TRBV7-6,CASSFLNYHEQFF
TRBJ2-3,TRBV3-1,CASSQGDRRKVDTQYF
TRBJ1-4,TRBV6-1,CASSPSGGPGEKLFF
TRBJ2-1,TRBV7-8,CASSQPGPTLRYSSYNEQFF
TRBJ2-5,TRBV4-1,CASSSLAGRETQYF
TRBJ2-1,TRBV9,CASSGALNPQYNEQFF
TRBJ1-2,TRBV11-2,CASSLEPTGANYGYTF
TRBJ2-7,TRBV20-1,CSASPPDRLRSYEQYF
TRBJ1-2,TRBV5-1,CASSLGTTVLYYGYTF
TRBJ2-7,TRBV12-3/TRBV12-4,CASSFSDSYEQYF
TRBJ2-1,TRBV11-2,CASSLGGGGNSSYNEQFF
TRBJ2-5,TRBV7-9,CASSYPTETQYF
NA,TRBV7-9,CASSLPGFPYEQYF
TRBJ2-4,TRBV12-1,CASSFVGPGSNIQYF
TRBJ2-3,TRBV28,CASSTGQGGDSTDTQYF
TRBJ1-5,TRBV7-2,CASSFRENQPQHF
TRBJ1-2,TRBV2,CASSEDRGSYGYTF
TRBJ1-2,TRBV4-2,CASSQEGPVAEGYTF
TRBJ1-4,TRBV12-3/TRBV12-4,CASVRRPGPEKLFF
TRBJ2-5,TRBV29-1,CSVGGLAAVEQYF
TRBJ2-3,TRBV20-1,CSASSAGGPDTQYF
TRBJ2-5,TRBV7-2,CASSLRKLAGETQYF
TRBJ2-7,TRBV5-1,CASSFSGSIGHEQYF
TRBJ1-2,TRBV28,CASTPDSHVYGYTF
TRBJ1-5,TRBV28,CASSPRQASNQPQHF
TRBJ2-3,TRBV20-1,CSARGESFQDTQYF
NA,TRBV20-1,CSASPPRTSGTQSLYEQYF
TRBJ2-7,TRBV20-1,CSALSAYEQYF
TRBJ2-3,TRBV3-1,CASSNSGSSDTQYF
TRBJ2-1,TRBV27,CASSFMAPDYNEQFF
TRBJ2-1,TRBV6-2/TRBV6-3,CASRISYNEQFF
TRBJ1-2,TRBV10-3,CATFNPTAYYGYTF